This TCR beta chain was identified during a study of T cell responses to AZD1222 COVID-19 vaccine. Study-level points and caveats: Repertoires were sampled only after the peak T cell response. White British people made up most donors, females outnumbered males, and clonal diversity was possibly underestimated. Vaccine-associated CD4 TCRs ranged over spike, dominating at 160-218 and 743-854. As reported, nearly half of all spike-specific TCRs target variant regions that are unmutated.

The table came from immunoSEQ multiplex PCR; TCRdb's copy has only in-frame clones and leaves some out. The profile covers around 130,000 clones, with more than 75% appearing a single time and over 3% taken by the ten largest. On this clone itself: Antigen specificity is unknown.

Sequenced here: peripheral blood, sampled 28 days after the second AZD1222 dose. The sequence derives from an adult who received the AZD1222 COVID-19 vaccine.

CDR3 sequence: CASSLVGFPIEQYF. The DNA for the CDR3 is TGTGCCAGCAGCTTGGTCGGGTTCCCCATCGAGCAGTACTTC. The chain is built from TRBV5-6 and TRBJ2-7; D remains ambiguous. The CDR3 extends over 14 amino acids. From germline, CDR1 is SGHDT and CDR2 YYEEEE. V lost 0 bases and J 6 bases, leaving 13 bases between the germline ends.